The clone carrying this TCR beta chain was recorded many times. CDR3 length equals 14 residues. V was pared by 3 bases and J by 8 bases, with 8 bases of the junction left unmatched. Germline V gene sequence: CDR1 LGHNA, CDR2 YSLEER. TCRdb independently ran MiXCR on the RT-PCR reads; one entry per CDR3 protein. The data show around 700,000 distinct CDR3 sequences, 14% seen once. V is TRBV4-3 and J is TRBJ1-2; 8 bases align to TRBD1. Material: memory CD4+ T cells from blood. This TCR came from a female donor in good health, serving as a healthy control. The CDR3 reads CASSQDGQGGGYTF. CDR3 in DNA: TGCGCCAGCAGCCAGGACGGACAGGGAGGAGGCTACACCTTC.